This TCR beta chain was sequenced in a study of cytomegalovirus exposure and HLA in healthy donors. Whole-study context: An early data release held 79 million or so unique TCRs from HLA-typed donors.

The study, taken as a whole, reports: Indistinguishable V segments, including TRBV6-2 and TRBV6-3, were excluded.

Regarding this clone: Its cognate antigen is unknown.

The primer mix had 60 Vbeta and 13 Jbeta primers. Here immunoSEQ multiplex PCR was the method, and the copy in TCRdb shows in-frame clones only, minus some. This sample yields more than 150,000 clones, of which approximately 88% are seen a single time; 0.38% belongs to the top ten. V was pared by 4 bases and J by 8 bases, with 14 bases between. This CDR3 spans 14 amino acids. The germline gives CDR1 LNHDA, CDR2 SQIVND (reference sequence). This clonotype was sampled from a boy between 2 and 15 years old in good health and CMV-seronegative. The sample taken for sequencing was PBMCs. The chain couples TRBV19 to TRBJ1-4; tentative D call: TRBD1 (6 bases). CDR3 in amino acids: CASSTGGGNEKLFF. DNA for the CDR3: TGTGCCAGTAGTACGGGAGGGGGTAACGAAAAACTGTTTTTT.